The clone carrying this T cell receptor (beta chain) was counted a few times. The antigen remains undetermined. This record comes from a study of blood T cells in healthy people across ages. Next came a second PCR, run for about 7 to 12 cycles, which used a sample-barcoded 5' primer along with a J-beta primer mix. Per-sample output comprised a minimum of 2.5 million paired-end reads containing CDR3. TCRdb redid the calling of the 5' RACE reads with MiXCR, one entry per CDR3 protein. The data show roughly 730,000 distinct CDR3 sequences, 56% seen once. Overall study results and limits: Those diversity estimates obtained from one million T cells were thought to be underestimates.

Extracted total RNA amounted to at least 6 micrograms for each sample. The clonotype was recovered from a man aged 40-50 years in good health. Sequenced sample: blood.

This chain's CDR3 is CARGSYEQYF. CDR3 bases: TGTGCCCGGGGGTCCTACGAGCAGTACTTC. The J gene is TRBJ2-7, the V gene TRBV6-5, with D possibly being TRBD2 (6 bases). V dropped 11 bases and J dropped 1 base, with 6 bases sitting between them. Germline CDR1 reads MNHEY; CDR2 reads SVGAGI. The CDR3 is made up of 10 amino acids.